The 22 T cell receptor beta chains given below trace back to one sample, sequenced in a study of blood T cell repertoires in COVID-19. Profiling relied on immunoSEQ multiplex PCR, and the TCRdb table lists in-frame clones only, not all of them. The sample shows roughly 190,000 clones, roughly 84% of them seen only once. Source material: PBMCs or T cells enriched from blood (not recorded which). The source is a woman aged 25-40 years who had recovered from COVID-19.

This chain links TRBV5-1 with TRBJ1-2; TRBD1 matches at 10 bases. The V segment lost 0 bases and the J segment 7 bases; nucleotides outside the gene matches: 3. Germline V gene lookup returns CDR1 SGHRS and CDR2 YFSETQ. This CDR3 has 14 residues. As DNA, the CDR3 is TGCGCCAGCAGCTTGGGACAGGGGGCTTTTGGCTACACCTTC. It codes for CASSLGQGAFGYTF.

CDR3 sequence reads: CASSPLYPTDGYTF. The CDR3, as DNA: TGTGCCAGCAGTCCCCTCTACCCGACAGACGGCTACACCTTC. V gene TRBV6-5 combines with J gene TRBJ1-2, with TRBD1 as a possible D gene (5 bases). Germline V gene data show CDR1 as MNHEY and CDR2 as SVGAGI. The CDR3 consists of 14 residues. The V end was cut by 5 bases, the J end by 8 bases, with 18 bases between.

This rearrangement joins TRBV27 to TRBJ2-7; possible D gene TRBD2, 6 bases. Germline CDR1 and CDR2: MNHEY and SMNVEV (reference sequence). The CDR3 loop spans 16 amino acids. V dropped 3 bases and J dropped 12 bases, with 27 bases sitting between them. In nucleotides, the CDR3 is TGTGCCAGCAGTTTCTTGAGACGGGAGACACCCGAGCAGTGGTACTTC. Amino acid sequence: CASSFLRRETPEQWYF.

This chain links TRBV4-2 with TRBJ1-5, with D unclear. The V gene's germline CDR1 is LGHNA and CDR2 YNFKEQ. The V end was cut by 0 bases, the J end by 1 base, with 13 bases between. This CDR3 has 17 residues. The CDR3, as DNA: TGTGCCAGCAGCCAAGATAGTAAGGGAGCCAGCAATCAGCCCCAGCATTTT. It encodes CASSQDSKGASNQPQHF.

The gene calls are TRBV5-1 and TRBJ1-3; D gene uncertain. V shed 0 bases and J shed 4 bases, with 14 bases lying between them. There are 16 residues in the CDR3. The germline V gene encodes CDR1 SGHRS and CDR2 YFSETQ. For the CDR3, the DNA is TGCGCCAGCAGCTTGGGGCCCCGGGGTCCAGGAAACACCATATATTTT. Its translation: CASSLGPRGPGNTIYF.

CDR3 region: CASNRQGGTEAFF. The CDR3 region has the DNA TGTGCCAGCAACAGACAGGGCGGAACTGAAGCTTTCTTT. The genes are TRBV7-2 and TRBJ1-1; 7 bases map to TRBD1. Trimming at V came to 7 bases and at J to 5 bases, leaving 7 bases not matched to a gene. The CDR3 consists of 13 residues. Germline V gives CDR1 SGHTA, CDR2 FQGNSA. Full variable domain (outside the CDR3, taken from reference TRBV7-2 and TRBJ1-1): GAGVSQSPSNKVTEKGKDVELRCDPISGHTALYWYRQSLGQGLEFLIYFQGNSAPDKSGLPSDRFSAERTGGSVSTLTIQRTQQEDSAVYLCASNRQGGTEAFFGQGTRLTVV.

This chain uses TRBV7-9 with TRBJ2-6; 8 positions match TRBD1. CDR1 SEHNR and CDR2 FQNEAQ come from the germline V gene (reference sequence). V gave up 4 bases and J gave up 0 bases; unmatched junction bases: 2. The CDR3 length is 16 residues. Here the CDR3 DNA reads TGTGCCAGCAGCTCCGGACAGGGCTCTGGGGCCAACGTCCTGACTTTC. It yields the protein CASSSGQGSGANVLTF. The full variable domain, with the rest looked up from reference TRBV7-9 and TRBJ2-6, is DTGVSQNPRHKITKRGQNVTFRCDPISEHNRLYWYRQTLGQGPEFLTYFQNEAQLEKSRLLSDRFSAERPKGSFSTLEIQRTEQGDSAMYLCASSSGQGSGANVLTFGAGSRLTVL.

Turning to this clone: A read error may account for a junction end that differs from germline. V is TRBV7-8 and J is TRBJ1-5; D remains unclear. Germline loops: CDR1 SGHVS, CDR2 FQNEAQ. CDR3 length equals 12 residues. CDR3 DNA sequence: TGTGCCAGCAGCCCGCCGGATCAGGCCCAGCATTTT. It translates to CASSPPDQAQHF.

This clone was seen more than once but under ten times. This sequence joins TRBV5-6 and TRBJ2-7, with TRBD1 as a possible D gene (5 bases). The V gene lost 0 bases and the J gene lost 0 bases, with 10 bases spanning the gap. Germline V gene lookup returns CDR1 SGHDT and CDR2 YYEEEE. The CDR3 covers 15 residues. The CDR3 here is CASSLGQGVSYEQYF. The CDR3 DNA sequence: TGTGCCAGCAGCTTGGGGCAGGGTGTCTCCTACGAGCAGTACTTC.

This chain links TRBV12-1 with TRBJ2-5; the table's D call, TRBD1, has no DNA check behind it. TRBV12-1 constitutes a pseudogene. This CDR3 is 18 amino acids long. CDR3 coding DNA: TGTGCCAGCAGCCCGCGTGTGCTGGCAGGGCGTCCCAAAGAGACCCAGTACTTC. Protein sequence: CASSPRVLAGRPKETQYF.

This chain uses TRBV6-5 with TRBJ1-6; 9 bases line up with TRBD1. Germline lookup yields CDR1 MNHEY and CDR2 SVGAGI. V was clipped by 9 bases and J by 8 bases; unmatched bases: 2. This CDR3 has 12 residues. Here the CDR3 reads CASRTGDSPLHF. The CDR3 DNA is TGTGCCAGTCGGACAGGGGATTCACCCCTCCACTTT.

On this clone itself: The same CDR3 can be traced to other DNA sequences in this sample. V usage is TRBV20-1 and J usage is TRBJ1-2; D is unresolved. V lost 5 bases to trimming and J lost 5 bases, with 3 bases between them. The germline CDR1 and CDR2 sequences are DFQATT and SNEGSKA (reference sequence). The CDR3 consists of 9 residues. CDR3 residues: CSARYGYTF. CDR3 DNA: TGCAGTGCTCGGTATGGCTACACCTTC.

This CDR3 reads CASSQRTGRGNQPQHF. The CDR3 bases are TGTGCCAGCAGCCAAAGAACAGGGAGAGGGAATCAGCCCCAGCATTTT. The rearrangement links TRBV3-1 (or the pseudogene TRBV3-2) to TRBJ1-5; possible D gene TRBD1, 6 bases. Germline assignment: CDR1 LGHDT and CDR2 YNNKEL (reference sequence). Trimming removed 2 bases at V and 4 bases at J, with 15 bases between. There are 16 residues in the CDR3.

The V and J genes are TRBV29-1 and TRBJ2-5, with 8 bases aligning to TRBD2. V lost 5 bases, J lost 0 bases, and 5 bases stayed unmatched. The CDR3 runs 14 residues. Germline assignment: CDR1 SQVTM and CDR2 ANQGSEA. For the CDR3, the DNA is TGCAGCGTTACGGGACTAGGGTACCAAGAGACCCAGTACTTC. Translating it yields CSVTGLGYQETQYF.

This clone was picked up one time. The rearrangement links TRBV19 to TRBJ2-1; 10 nucleotides align to TRBD1. Germline CDR1 reads LNHDA; CDR2 reads SQIVND (reference sequence). The J segment lost 6 bases and the V segment lost 4 bases, leaving 9 bases of the junction unmatched. This CDR3 has 16 residues. Written as DNA, the CDR3 is TGTGCCAGTAGTACCCGCGACAGGGGGCGGGGCAATGAGCAGTTCTTC. Translation: CASSTRDRGRGNEQFF. The full variable domain, its missing parts supplied by reference TRBV19 and TRBJ2-1, is DGGITQSPKYLFRKEGQNVTLSCEQNLNHDAMYWYRQDPGQGLRLIYYSQIVNDFQKGDIAEGYSVSREKKESFPLTVTSAQKNPTAFYLCASSTRDRGRGNEQFFGPGTRLTVL.

In its sample, this clone was seen once. The rearrangement joins TRBV2 to TRBJ2-5; D gene unclear. V was shortened by 4 bases and J by 3 bases, with 3 bases between the two germline ends. Germline V gene lookup returns CDR1 SNHLY and CDR2 FYNNEI. The CDR3 runs to 11 residues. This CDR3 reads CASSVKETQYF. The CDR3, as DNA: TGTGCCAGCAGTGTTAAAGAGACCCAGTACTTC.

This clone has only a few counts. The rearrangement links TRBV6-2 or TRBV6-3 to TRBJ2-1, with D possibly matching TRBD1 (5 bases). The CDR3 is 14 residues long. The germline V gene encodes CDR1 MNHEY and CDR2 SVGEGT. V gave up 1 base and J gave up 7 bases, with 11 bases separating them. DNA for the CDR3: TGTGCCAGCAGTTACTATGCAGGGTCTAATGAGCAGTTCTTC. It translates to CASSYYAGSNEQFF.

In DNA form, the CDR3 reads TGTGCCACCAGTGACGTAGGACAGGGGACGAATGAGCAGTTCTTC. This gives the protein CATSDVGQGTNEQFF. V usage is TRBV24-1 and J usage is TRBJ2-1, with 9 positions matching TRBD1. The CDR3 has 15 residues. Germline values: CDR1 KGHDR, CDR2 SFDVKD. The ends lost 4 bases at V and 7 bases at J; junction bases unmatched: 7.

V gene TRBV19 combines with J gene TRBJ1-5, with 9 nucleotides matching TRBD1. The germline V gene has CDR1 LNHDA and CDR2 SQIVND (reference sequence). V trimming: 7 bases; J trimming: 1 base; junction bases outside the gene matches: 5. The CDR3 is 15 residues long. CDR3 nucleotide sequence: TGTGCCAGTAACTTACAGGGGGCAAGCAATCAGCCCCAGCATTTT. It specifies CASNLQGASNQPQHF.

J is TRBJ1-1 and V is TRBV19; D is uncertain. V lost 0 bases and J lost 3, with 8 bases in between. The CDR3 is 14 residues long. CDR1 and CDR2 from the germline V gene are LNHDA and SQIVND (reference sequence). In nucleotides, the CDR3 is TGTGCCAGTAGTATAGACGGGGAAGACACTGAAGCTTTCTTT. Protein sequence: CASSIDGEDTEAFF.

This sequence joins TRBV5-1 and TRBJ1-5; tentative D call: TRBD1 (5 bases). The V gene lost 0 bases and the J gene lost 3 bases, with 10 bases spanning the gap. Germline CDR1 is SGHRS and CDR2 is YFSETQ. This CDR3 has 15 amino acids. CDR3 in amino acids: CASSLGQGPNQPQHF. The CDR3 DNA reads as TGCGCCAGCAGCTTGGGTCAGGGCCCCAATCAGCCCCAGCATTTT.

This clone was seen a few times. The CDR3 coding sequence is TGTGCCAGCAGCTCCCAGACCGGCGCGGCTGGCTACACCTTC. This gives the protein CASSSQTGAAGYTF. The chain is built from TRBV5-5 and TRBJ1-2; no firm D call. The germline V and J ends were trimmed by 3 bases and 7 bases, with 16 bases remaining between them. Germline loops: CDR1 SGHKS, CDR2 YYEKEE (reference sequence). The CDR3 spans 14 residues.